The TCR beta chain under discussion was sequenced for a study of identical twins. This clonotype was found a few times. Its antigen is undetermined. cDNA molecules carried unique molecular identifiers, and template switching added a universal primer site. MiXCR was run by TCRdb on the 5' RACE reads, yielding one entry per CDR3 protein. The sample lists about 240,000 distinct CDR3 sequences; about 10% were seen once. General study points: Among monozygotic twins, out-of-frame TCR alpha sharing exceeded what models predicted.

Germline CDR1 and CDR2: MNHNS and SASEGT. Trimming removed 4 bases at V and 6 bases at J, with 12 bases between. CDR3 length: 13 residues. This rearrangement joins TRBV6-1 to TRBJ2-5; D remains ambiguous. Sequenced sample: memory T cells sorted from blood. The TCR sequence derives from a man in his fifties or sixties in good health. In DNA, the CDR3 is TGTGCCAGCAGTGTTGGTGGGCAAAAGACCCAGTACTTC. Translating gives CASSVGGQKTQYF.